This paragraph reports one TCR beta chain. Per the authors' pipeline: How many nucleated cells were present was estimated from reference gene primer amplification. Sequencing was performed with immunoSEQ multiplex PCR; in TCRdb, only in-frame clones are kept and a portion is missing. V and J calls and clone size are given by that table; D and trimming were obtained from the DNA. The sample lists approximately 210,000 clones, 87% occurring once. J was trimmed by 10 bases and V by 7 bases; bases with no gene match: 14. The CDR3 covers 14 residues. CDR1 is SQVTM, CDR2 ANQGSEA, per germline. This specimen comes from a study of blood T cell repertoires in COVID-19. Study-level background: Acute-phase and convalescent COVID-19 samples originated in the United States, Italy and Spain. Sample material is recorded as cDNA or gDNA derived from T cells, B-cell-depleted T cells, or PBMCs.

This receptor was obtained from a woman aged 30 to 39 who had recovered from COVID-19. The sequenced sample consisted of PBMCs or T cells enriched from blood (not recorded which). The chain links TRBV29-1 to TRBJ2-1, with TRBD2 matching over 9 bases. The CDR3 loop is CSAPTWTSEGEQFF. The CDR3 nucleotides are TGCAGCGCCCCAACCTGGACTAGCGAAGGGGAGCAGTTCTTC.